This T cell receptor beta chain was obtained from a study of OX40 agonist ivuxolimab in advanced cancers. The CDR3 runs to 14 residues. Per the germline V gene, CDR1 is SGHTA and CDR2 is FQGNSA. The junction had 5 bases not matched to a gene; V was cut back by 5 bases and J by 5 bases. Worth noting for this clone: Its antigen is not known.

Whole-study findings and limits: Among the lowest levels of clonal expansion were found in partial responders at 0.1-3.0 mg/kg.

Repertoires were generated with immunoSEQ multiplex PCR, while TCRdb's copy carries only in-frame clones and drops some. Seen here are about 26,000 clones, 88% observed once, and the top ten hold about 22%. The receptor was isolated from an adult with an advanced solid tumor such as melanoma, head and neck, liver or kidney cancer. The starting material was CD4+ or CD8+ T cells sorted from blood, obtained in a trial of the OX40 agonist ivuxolimab. V and J are TRBV7-2 and TRBJ2-1; 8 bases are shared with TRBD1. This chain's CDR3 is CASSPDRDHNEQFF. The CDR3, as DNA: TGTGCCAGCAGCCCGGACAGGGACCACAATGAGCAGTTCTTC.